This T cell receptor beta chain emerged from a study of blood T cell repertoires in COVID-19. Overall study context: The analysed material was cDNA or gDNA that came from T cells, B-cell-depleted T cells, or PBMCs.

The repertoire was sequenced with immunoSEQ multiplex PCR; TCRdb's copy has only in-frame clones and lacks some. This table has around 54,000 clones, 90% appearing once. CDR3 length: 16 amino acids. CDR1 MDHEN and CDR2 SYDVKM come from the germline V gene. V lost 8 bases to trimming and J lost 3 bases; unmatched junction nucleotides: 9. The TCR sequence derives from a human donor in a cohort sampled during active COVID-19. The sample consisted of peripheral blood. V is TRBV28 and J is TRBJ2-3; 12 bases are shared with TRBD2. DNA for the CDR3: TGTGCCAGCCAGTCCCCGACTAGCGGGAGAACAGATACGCAGTATTTT. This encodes CASQSPTSGRTDTQYF.